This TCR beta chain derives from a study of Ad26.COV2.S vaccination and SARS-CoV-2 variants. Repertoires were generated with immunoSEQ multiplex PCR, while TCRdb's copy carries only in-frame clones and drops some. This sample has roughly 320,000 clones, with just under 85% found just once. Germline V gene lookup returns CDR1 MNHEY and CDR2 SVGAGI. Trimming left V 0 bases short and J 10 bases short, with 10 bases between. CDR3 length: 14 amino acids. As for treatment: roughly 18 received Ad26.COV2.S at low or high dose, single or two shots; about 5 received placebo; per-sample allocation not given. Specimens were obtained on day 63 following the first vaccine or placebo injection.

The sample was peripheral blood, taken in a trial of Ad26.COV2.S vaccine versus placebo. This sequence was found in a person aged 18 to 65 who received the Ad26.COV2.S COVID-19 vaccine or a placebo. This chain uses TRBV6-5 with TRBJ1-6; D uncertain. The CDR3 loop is CASSYSSEFSPLHF. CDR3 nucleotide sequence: TGTGCCAGCAGTTACTCGTCGGAGTTCTCACCCCTCCACTTT.